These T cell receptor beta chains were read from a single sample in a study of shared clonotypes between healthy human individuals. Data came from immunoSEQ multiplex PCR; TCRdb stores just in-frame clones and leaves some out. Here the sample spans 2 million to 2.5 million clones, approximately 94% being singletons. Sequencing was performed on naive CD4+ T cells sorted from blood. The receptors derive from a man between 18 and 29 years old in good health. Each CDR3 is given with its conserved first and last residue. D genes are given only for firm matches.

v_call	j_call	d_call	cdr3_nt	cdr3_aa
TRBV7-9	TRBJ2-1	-	TGTGCCAGCAGTCTACAAGGGTATGAGCAGTTCTTC	CASSLQGYEQFF
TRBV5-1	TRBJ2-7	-	TGCGCCAGCAGCTTGGAGGGATCCTCCTACGAGCAGTACTTC	CASSLEGSSYEQYF
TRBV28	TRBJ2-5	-	TGTGCCAGCTGGGGGGCTCCGGGCCAAGAGACCCAGTACTTC	CASWGAPGQETQYF
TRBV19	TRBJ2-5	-	TGTGCCAGTAGTATAAGTATTGGGGGATTGGAGACCCAGTACTTC	CASSISIGGLETQYF
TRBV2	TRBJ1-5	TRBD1	TGTGCCAGCACTCAACGGGGGACAGGAAGCAATCAGCCCCAGCATTTT	CASTQRGTGSNQPQHF
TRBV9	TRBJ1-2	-	TGTGCCAGCACCCCCGGGGGTGCTAACTATGGCTACACCTTC	CASTPGGANYGYTF
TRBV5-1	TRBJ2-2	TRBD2	TGCGCCAGCAGCGGGACTAGCTCCCCGAACACCGGGGAGCTGTTTTTT	CASSGTSSPNTGELFF
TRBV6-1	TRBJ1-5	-	TGTGCCAGCAGTCGAGGGACGGGCAATCAGCCCCAGCATTTT	CASSRGTGNQPQHF
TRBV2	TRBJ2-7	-	TGTGCCAGTAGGGGGAGGGCCTACGAGCAGTACTTC	CASRGRAYEQYF
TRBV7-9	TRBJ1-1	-	TGTGCCAGCAGCTTTTACGCCAGGGATCAAGCTTTCTTT	CASSFYARDQAFF
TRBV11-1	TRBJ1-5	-	TGTGCCAGCAGCCCAGGAGCAGGGGCATCTCAGCCCCAGCATTTT	CASSPGAGASQPQHF
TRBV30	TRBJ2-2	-	TGTGCCTGGAGTGCCAAGGACATTCCCACCGGGGAGCTGTTTTTT	CAWSAKDIPTGELFF
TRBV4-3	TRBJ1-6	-	TGCGCCAGCAGCCAAGATTATGGCAGGGTGAATTCACCCCTCCACTTT	CASSQDYGRVNSPLHF